The 2 T cell receptor beta chains reported below all come from one sample, sequenced in a study of cytomegalovirus exposure and HLA in healthy donors. Some clones are missing from TCRdb's copy, which holds only in-frame ones; the method was immunoSEQ multiplex PCR. Among under 250,000 clones listed, about 90% were seen once. The sample consisted of PBMCs. The receptors were sampled from a man younger than 35 in good health and CMV-seropositive.

This chain joins TRBV5-1 and TRBJ2-1; TRBD2 aligns across 10 bases. This CDR3 has 16 residues. V gave up 1 base and J gave up 5 bases; unmatched junction bases: 6. Germline CDR1 SGHRS, CDR2 YFSETQ. Here the CDR3 DNA reads TGCGCCAGCAGCTTGTACCTAGCGGGAGCCCACAATGAGCAGTTCTTC. Amino acid sequence: CASSLYLAGAHNEQFF.

The chain uses TRBV7-2 and TRBJ1-5; D may be TRBD1 (6 bases). The germline V gene has CDR1 SGHTA and CDR2 FQGNSA. V lost 1 base, J lost 7 bases, and 14 bases lay in between. This CDR3 comprises 15 residues. In DNA form, the CDR3 reads TGTGCCAGCAGCTTAGTGATCGGGGGCCAACAGCCCCAGCATTTT. It yields the protein CASSLVIGGQQPQHF.